This is a list of T cell receptor beta chains from one sample in a study of T cell repertoires in cytomegalovirus infection. TCRdb ran MiXCR on the reads and lists one entry per CDR3 protein. The table lists 650,000 to 900,000 distinct CDR3 sequences, approximately 32% of them singletons, with around an eighth in the top ten. The antigens these receptors bind are not known. This sample comprised cultured CD8+ T cells from PBMCs, obtained from culture after CMV antigen stimulation. Receptors originate from a human donor in good health (CMV status not recorded). Some clones in this sample may be carry-over from other donors' samples. Each CDR3 is given with its conserved first and last residue. D genes are given only for firm matches. Rows give clone size only sometimes, using once, few, many, or a class for an expanded clone.

CDR3 DNA,CDR3 protein,J gene,clone size,D gene,V gene
TGTGCCAGCAGCGCCTTACAGGGGCCGAGTCAGCCCCAGCATTTT,CASSALQGPSQPQHF,TRBJ1-5,many,TRBD1,TRBV7-8
TGTGCCAGCATCCGGGAGACTGGCGGAAACACCATATATTTT,CASIRETGGNTIYF,TRBJ1-3,.,.,TRBV2
TGTGCCAGCAGCCCCCATGGGACAGGGACATATGGCTACACCTTC,CASSPHGTGTYGYTF,TRBJ1-2,.,TRBD1,TRBV7-6
TGTGCCAGCAGTTACTCGCAATGGGATAGGGGCGAGCAGTACTTC,CASSYSQWDRGEQYF,TRBJ2-7,.,.,TRBV6-5
TGTGCCAGCAGCTTTCTACCTTTCGGACAGAGTAGTTGGAATGAGCAGTTCTTC,CASSFLPFGQSSWNEQFF,TRBJ2-1,many,.,TRBV7-8
TGTGCCATCACCGGACTAGCGGGGTACAATGAGCAGTTCTTC,CAITGLAGYNEQFF,TRBJ2-1,.,TRBD2,TRBV10-3
TGTGCCAGCAGTGGGGGCCTTGGGCAGTTCTTC,CASSGGLGQFF,TRBJ2-1,many,.,TRBV2
TGTGCCAGCAGTTTCCAGTCCTATCAGCCCCAGCATTTT,CASSFQSYQPQHF,TRBJ1-5,.,.,TRBV12-3/TRBV12-4
TGCAGTGCTAGAAACTTTGAAGGGGGTCCCGACTCCTACAATGAGCAGTTCTTC,CSARNFEGGPDSYNEQFF,TRBJ2-1,many,.,TRBV20-1
TGCGCCAGCAATCCGGGGGGATCGAGGGAGACCCAGTACTTC,CASNPGGSRETQYF,TRBJ2-5,.,TRBD2,TRBV10-2
TGCGCCAGCAGCCAAGCGCCAGCGGGGAACACAGATACGCAGTATTTT,CASSQAPAGNTDTQYF,TRBJ2-3,.,TRBD2,TRBV4-3
TGTGCCAGCAGCTACAGTTGGAGCTCTGGAAACACCATATATTTT,CASSYSWSSGNTIYF,TRBJ1-3,few,.,TRBV7-2
TGCAGTGCTCCTAGCGGGGGGGCCTCCTACAATGAGCAGTTCTTC,CSAPSGGASYNEQFF,TRBJ2-1,.,TRBD2,TRBV20-1
TGTGCCAGCAGTTTAGAAGGTTTACGAGGGACCCCCTTTGGCGGGGCCAACGTCCTGACTTTC,CASSLEGLRGTPFGGANVLTF,TRBJ2-6,.,.,TRBV28
TGTGCCAGCAGCCCCCGGGACAGAGATCCAGATACGCAGTATTTT,CASSPRDRDPDTQYF,TRBJ2-3,few,TRBD1,TRBV7-9
TGTGCCAGCAGTGAACGGGCGGGGGGGCCCGAAGATACGCAGTATTTT,CASSERAGGPEDTQYF,TRBJ2-3,.,TRBD2,TRBV2
TGTGCCAGCAGGGATTTATTGGACAGTCTGGGGGGTGGCTACACCTTC,CASRDLLDSLGGGYTF,TRBJ1-2,.,.,TRBV27
TGTGCCAGCAGCGTAGATAGCGGGGCCTACAATGAGCAGTTCTTC,CASSVDSGAYNEQFF,TRBJ2-1,few,TRBD2,TRBV9
TGTGCCAGCGGCTTACGGTCGGAGGGGGATACGCAGTATTTT,CASGLRSEGDTQYF,TRBJ2-3,.,.,TRBV13
TGTGCCAGCAGTTACCGGGACAACTACAATGAGCAGTTCTTC,CASSYRDNYNEQFF,TRBJ2-1,many,.,TRBV7-6
TGTGCCAGCAGCTTATTGGCGGGACAGGGTGTAATGGAGACCCAGTACTTC,CASSLLAGQGVMETQYF,TRBJ2-5,.,TRBD1,TRBV11-2
TGCGCCAGCAGCCCAGGGACTTGGAGGAGCTACGAGCAGTACTTC,CASSPGTWRSYEQYF,TRBJ2-7,few,.,TRBV4-3